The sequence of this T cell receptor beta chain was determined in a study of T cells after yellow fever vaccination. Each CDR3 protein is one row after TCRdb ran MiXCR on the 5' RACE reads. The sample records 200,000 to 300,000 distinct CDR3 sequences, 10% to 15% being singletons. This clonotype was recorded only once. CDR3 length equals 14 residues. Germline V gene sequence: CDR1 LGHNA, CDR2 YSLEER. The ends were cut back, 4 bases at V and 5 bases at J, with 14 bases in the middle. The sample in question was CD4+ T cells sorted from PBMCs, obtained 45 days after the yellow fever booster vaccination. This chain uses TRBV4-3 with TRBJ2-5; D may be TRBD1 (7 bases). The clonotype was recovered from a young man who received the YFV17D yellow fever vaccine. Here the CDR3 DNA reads TGCGCCAGCAGCCGAGCAGGGGGGCAGGAGACCCAGTACTTC. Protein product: CASSRAGGQETQYF.